This TCR beta chain is from a study of cytomegalovirus exposure and HLA in healthy donors (dated by TCRdb to between 2016 and 2019). Concerning the study at large: According to an earlier analysis of a few hundred of the donors, some 180 million T cells yielded 120 million or so unique TCR beta sequences and 276 Gb of sequence data. Roughly 300 gigabases of sequencing data and 70 million to 100 million unique TCR sequences were included in an early release covering under 650 HLA-typed donors. Of the roughly 400 genotyped donors, 81% fell in the genetic ancestry cluster associated with self-reported Caucasian donors. The study was designed to test whether signatures of past pathogen exposure could be identified by cataloging public T cell receptors. The study used immunosequencing to profile the T cell repertoires of 670 or so subjects and linked those repertoires to cytomegalovirus serostatus. A separate validation cohort of about 110 different subjects was used in addition to the 666-subject first cohort. The study combined high-throughput TCR immunosequencing, statistical association of individual TCRs with disease status, and machine learning to predict cytomegalovirus infection status. A later analysis re-analyzed previously published TCR beta repertoires from 660 or so donors and added high-resolution HLA genotyping to study TCR occurrence patterns. Rather than drawing on any new phenotypic data, the later analysis identified candidate immune exposures from TCR beta sequences and the way those sequences occurred across donors. To decide whether each TCR beta V gene segment behaved as functional or pseudogenic, an earlier analysis of over 500 of the donors relied on high-throughput TCR beta sequencing. Donor age, sex, ethnicity and CMV serostatus were collected together with the repertoire data. A later genetic analysis used genome-wide SNP genotypes for about 55% of the 666 donors, treating that subset as a discovery cohort. Every repertoire in the discovery cohort had been generated on one and the same sequencing platform. HLA typing included class I and class II loci at four-digit resolution. The number of typed donors differed by locus: roughly 629-640 for A, B, C, DRB1 and DQB1; approximately 540 for DQA1; roughly 600 for DPA1; and about 450 for DPB1. Roughly five DR-DQ haplotypes were treated as single units for association and clustering because of strong linkage in the cohort. On average, approximately 250,000 unique TCR beta nucleotide sequences were sequenced per donor among roughly 430 genotyped donors of the cohort, with around 19% of those sequences being non-productive.

The library was obtained by the immunoSEQ multiplex PCR assay. For the multiplex PCR, a mixture combining 60 forward primers for TCR Vbeta segments and 13 reverse primers for TCR Jbeta segments was used. A multiplex PCR assay on genomic DNA amplified the CDR3 region of rearranged TCR beta genes. The amplified TCR beta libraries were sequenced on the Illumina HiSeq System as 87-base-pair reads. As for the original processing: A later analysis counted tens of millions of unique TCR beta chains across the 690 or so repertoires, and around 9.9 million of these chains were shared by at least two donors. A nearest-neighbor algorithm error-corrected the raw reads and collapsed the reads into unique sequences, merging closely related sequences to remove PCR and sequencing errors. Alignment of CDR3 sequences to IMGT reference sequences was used to assign V, D and J gene segments. For a sequence to be retained, a match of at least six nucleotides to both a V gene segment and a J gene segment was required. Rearrangements were classified as productive when the CDR3 lacked stop codons and remained in frame with V and J, and all other rearrangements were classified as non-productive. CDR3 was defined according to IMGT convention as the region running from the second conserved V-encoded cysteine to the conserved J-encoded phenylalanine. The earlier analysis of 587 of the donors excluded sequences that lacked an unambiguous match to a single V gene segment. An earlier analysis of approximately 590 of the donors called V segments functional above 56.7% productive rearrangements and segregating when the between-donor standard deviation exceeded 5%. To diagnose cytomegalovirus status from the catalog of TCR beta chain sequences, a statistical classification framework was built. V and J gene assignment, in a later analysis, came from comparing TCR nucleotide sequences with IMGT/GENE-DB human TR gene sequences. Using the TCRdist pipeline, a later analysis assigned CDR3 sequences along with most-parsimonious VDJ recombination scenarios. In a later analysis, every TCR beta chain was defined by the combination of its CDR3 amino acid sequence and its V-gene family, and reads without a unique V-gene family were dropped. As a way to deal with suspected cross-contamination and a sequencing artifact, a later analysis dropped 640 or so nucleotide sequences that were highly shared and had low generation probability. In a later analysis, a clonal expansion index for each public chain was calculated from normalized within-repertoire ranks of inferred template counts. Generation probabilities in a later analysis came from a VDJ recombination model fitted to out-of-frame rearrangements, and those results were checked against IGoR. A later analysis scored TCR-TCR, TCR-HLA and TCR-CMV co-occurrence with hypergeometric tests, applying a repertoire-size bias correction to TCR pairs. False discovery rates were estimated in a later analysis by permuting HLA or CMV assignments 20 times. A later analysis grouped co-occurring TCRs with DBSCAN, adding TCRdist sequence similarity when clustering within HLA-allele-positive subsets. For co-occurrence clustering, repertoires with fewer than 30,000 or more than 120,000 public chains were excluded, along with five or six repertoires with anomalous nucleotide sharing. Held by TCRdb, this immuneACCESS table contains in-frame sequences only and omits some clones. Under half of the omission traces to an unresolved V gene where checked; the cause of the rest is unknown. Clone size and V and J calls were adopted from that table, with D and trimming inferred from the DNA. Counted in this sample were under 200,000 clones; approximately 85% of them appeared once. About a tenth of the sample comes from the top ten.

What the research found in general, with its limitations: A group of highly shared sequence variants was considered likely to be a technical artifact of the sequencing pipeline. The authors suggested that the approach could potentially be generalized to other disease states and immunological phenotypes. HLA typing was unavailable for some donors at each locus, so association tests used only the typed subset. In vitro tests confirmed that a few of the cytomegalovirus-associated TCR beta chains recognize cytomegalovirus antigens. The study listed 150 to 200 TCR beta chains as associated with cytomegalovirus. Presence/absence analyses assumed roughly uniform sequencing depth across donors, an assumption that may not hold. An association between a missense DCLRE1C variant and V-gene and J-gene trimming of TCR beta chains was found in a later genetic analysis and replicated in an independent cohort. Linkage disequilibrium might explain the correlated functional status among segregating V segments, but an unknown experimental factor could not be ruled out. A later genetic analysis reported fewer N-insertions in productive TCRs among donors in an Asian-associated ancestry cluster than the roughly 720-donor mean. Broadly in line with IMGT annotations, most TCR beta V segments showed up in productive rearrangements about 87% or about 30% of the time in an earlier analysis of approximately 640 of the donors. CMV serostatus was the only immune exposure information available for the cohort. Over 15 rarely observed V segments, including chromosome 9 orphons, were excluded from the earlier analysis of some 590 of the donors because counts were too low. A later analysis associated 15,000 or so TCR beta sequences with specific HLA alleles at a false discovery rate of 0.05. In a later analysis, several top co-occurrence clusters were reported to appear linked to parvovirus B19, influenza, CMV and Epstein-Barr virus. According to a later analysis, most CMV-associated TCR beta chains appeared to be HLA-restricted, and the HLA associations seemed to be driven largely by CMV exposure. Most TCR sequences were seen in very few donors, while some public TCRs were found in many individuals. Some IMGT-functional V segments, including TRBV6-2 and TRBV6-3, could not be distinguished by the 87-base-pair reads and were therefore excluded. A further reported finding was that TCR beta sequences accurately predicted the HLA-A and HLA-B alleles for most subjects in the first cohort. In a later analysis, TCR association rates were found to vary across HLA loci, with the most associated TCRs seen for DRB1 alleles and the fewest for HLA-C alleles. Compared with equally common non-associated chains, HLA-associated TCR beta chains in a later analysis were more clonally expanded and had lower generation probabilities. The classifier was reported to diagnose cytomegalovirus status with high specificity and sensitivity in both the original cohort and the validation cohort. In this cohort, only TCR beta chains were sequenced, and detectable features were limited by the absence of alpha or paired-chain data. Assigning TCR associations to individual alleles was difficult when HLA alleles, especially DR and DQ, strongly co-occurred.

Notes on this clone: It lacks a known antigen. Per-base quality was not reported, and no clone a single base away is much larger than it.

The germline V gene provides CDR1 MGHDK and CDR2 SYGVNS. The V end gives up 3 bases and the J end 10 bases, leaving 10 bases in the junction not matched to a gene. The CDR3 starts with the cysteine, ends with the phenylalanine, and has 15 residues. Solely the CDR3 DNA is kept, with 45 bases framed from the first base. The cohort was made up of approximately 670 healthy bone marrow donors. At the time of sampling, every cohort member was nominally healthy, though immune exposures that went unrecorded were likely present. The donor was CMV seropositive and was included in the group of 250 to 350 seropositive cohort members. A peripheral blood sample was provided by each donor, and peripheral blood mononuclear cells were used for TCR beta sequencing. The Qiagen DNeasy Blood Extraction Kit was used to extract genomic DNA from the blood cell samples.

The clonotype originates from a man aged 18-30 years in good health and CMV-seropositive. The sequencing input was PBMCs. The rearrangement combines TRBV25-1 with TRBJ1-4; the junction holds 8 bases that match TRBD1. The sequence in DNA is TGTGCCAGCAGTGACAGCGAACAGGGGGTTGGAAAACTGTTTTTT. The encoded protein is CASSDSEQGVGKLFF.